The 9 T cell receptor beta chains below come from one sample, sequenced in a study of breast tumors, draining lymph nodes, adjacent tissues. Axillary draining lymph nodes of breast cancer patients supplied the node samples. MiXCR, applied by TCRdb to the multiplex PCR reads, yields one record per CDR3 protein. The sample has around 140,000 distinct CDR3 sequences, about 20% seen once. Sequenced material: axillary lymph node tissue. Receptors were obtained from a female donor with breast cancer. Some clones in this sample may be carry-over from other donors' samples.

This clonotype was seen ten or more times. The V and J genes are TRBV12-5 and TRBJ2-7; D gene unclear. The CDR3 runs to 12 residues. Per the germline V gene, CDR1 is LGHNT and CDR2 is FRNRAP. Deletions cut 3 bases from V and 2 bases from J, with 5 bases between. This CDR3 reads CASGLETYEQYF. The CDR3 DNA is TGTGCTAGTGGTTTAGAAACCTACGAGCAGTACTTC.

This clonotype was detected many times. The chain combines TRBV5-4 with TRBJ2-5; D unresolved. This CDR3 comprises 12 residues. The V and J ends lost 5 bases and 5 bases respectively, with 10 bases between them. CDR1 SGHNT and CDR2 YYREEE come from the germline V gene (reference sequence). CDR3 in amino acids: CASRWNRETQYF. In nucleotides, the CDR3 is TGTGCCAGCAGGTGGAACCGGGAGACCCAGTACTTC.

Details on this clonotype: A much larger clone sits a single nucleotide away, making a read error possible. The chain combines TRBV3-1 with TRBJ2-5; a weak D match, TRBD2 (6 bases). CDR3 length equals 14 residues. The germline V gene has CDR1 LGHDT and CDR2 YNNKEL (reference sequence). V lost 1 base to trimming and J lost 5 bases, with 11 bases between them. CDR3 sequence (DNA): TGTGCCAGCAGCCAAGGGAGCGGGCTGGAGACCCAGTACTTC. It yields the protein CASSQGSGLETQYF.

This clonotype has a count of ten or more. The CDR3 spells CASSYSSGGTNYGYTF. CDR3 sequence (DNA): TGTGCCAGCAGTTACTCGAGTGGGGGGACTAACTATGGCTACACCTTC. The chain carries TRBV6-6 and TRBJ1-2; TRBD1 might be the D (5 bases). V lost 0 bases, J lost 0 bases, and 11 bases lay in between. Looked up from germline, CDR1 is MNHNY and CDR2 is SVGAGI (reference sequence). This CDR3 is built from 16 residues.

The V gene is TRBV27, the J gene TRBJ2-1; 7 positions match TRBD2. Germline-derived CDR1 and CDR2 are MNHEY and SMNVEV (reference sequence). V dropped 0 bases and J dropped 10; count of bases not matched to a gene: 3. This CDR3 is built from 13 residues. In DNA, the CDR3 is TGTGCCAGCAGTTTATCGGCTAGCGGCGAGCAGTTCTTC. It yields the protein CASSLSASGEQFF.

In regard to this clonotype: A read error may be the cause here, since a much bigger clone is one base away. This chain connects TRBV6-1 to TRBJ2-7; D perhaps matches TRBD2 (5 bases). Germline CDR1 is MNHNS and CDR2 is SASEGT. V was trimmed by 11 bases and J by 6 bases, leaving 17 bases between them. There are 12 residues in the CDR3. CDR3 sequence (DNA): TGTGCCTGTCTGAAACGGGATACCGAGCAGTACTTC. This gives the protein CACLKRDTEQYF.

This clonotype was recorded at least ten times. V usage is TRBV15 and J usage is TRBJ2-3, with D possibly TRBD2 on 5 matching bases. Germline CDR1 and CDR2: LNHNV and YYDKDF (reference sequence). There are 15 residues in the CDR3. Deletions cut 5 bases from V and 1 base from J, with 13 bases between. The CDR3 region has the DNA TGTGCCACCAGCCTGCGGCGGGCGGGCACAGATACGCAGTATTTT. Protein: CATSLRRAGTDTQYF.

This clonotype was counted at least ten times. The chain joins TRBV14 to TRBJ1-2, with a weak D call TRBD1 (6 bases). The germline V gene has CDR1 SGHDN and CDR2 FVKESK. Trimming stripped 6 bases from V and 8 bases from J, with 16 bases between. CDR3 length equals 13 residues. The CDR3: CASSPRGQGGYTF. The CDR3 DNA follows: TGTGCCAGCAGTCCACGGGGGCAGGGGGGCTACACCTTC.

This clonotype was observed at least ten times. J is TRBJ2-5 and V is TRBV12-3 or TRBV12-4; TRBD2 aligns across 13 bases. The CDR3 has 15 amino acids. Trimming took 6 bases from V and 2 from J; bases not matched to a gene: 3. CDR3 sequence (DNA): TGTGCCAGCAGCCCACTAGCGGGAGGGCAAGAGACCCAGTACTTC. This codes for CASSPLAGGQETQYF.